The text below deals with one T cell receptor beta chain. A single record per CDR3 protein comes from TCRdb applying MiXCR to the PCR reads. The sample holds under 8,500 distinct CDR3 sequences, under 60% seen once. CDR3 size: 13 residues. Germline CDR1 reads DFQATT; CDR2 reads SNEGSKA (reference sequence). V gave up 3 bases and J gave up 3 bases, with 11 bases separating them. The sample is drawn from a study of CD4 and CD8 cells across lung adenocarcinoma regions. Samples came from patients with localized non-small cell lung adenocarcinoma. V gene TRBV20-1 combines with J gene TRBJ2-5, with D uncertain. The sample consisted of CD8+ T cells from the center of a lung tumor. This receptor was taken from a male donor with lung adenocarcinoma. The CD4 and CD8 labels of this study may be unreliable. CDR3 sequence reads: CSARAMGKETQYF. In DNA form, the CDR3 reads TGCAGTGCTAGGGCTATGGGGAAAGAGACCCAGTACTTC.